One and the same sample provided the 22 T cell receptor beta chains below, sequenced in a study of Graves' ophthalmopathy and Graves' hyperthyroidism. The sequenced template was RNA, covering the TCR beta CDR3 region. First-round RT-PCR employed HTBI primers, with a second-round multiplex PCR after it. Using its own MiXCR run on the multiplex PCR reads, TCRdb lists one record per CDR3 protein. Of hundreds of thousands of distinct CDR3 sequences in the sample, around 50% were seen once. Sequenced material: peripheral blood. The receptors stem from an adult man with Graves' ophthalmopathy.

The chain links TRBV20-1 to TRBJ1-4; D gene unclear. The CDR3 totals 17 residues. The V end was cut by 3 bases, the J end by 0 bases, with 17 bases between. Germline V CDR1 and CDR2: DFQATT, SNEGSKA (reference sequence). The DNA of the CDR3 is TGCAGTGCTAGCGGGCCGGAGTTACCTGCAACTAATGAAAAACTGTTTTTT. This codes for CSASGPELPATNEKLFF.

This clonotype came up a few times. CDR3 protein: CASSLVTSISHYEQYF. In DNA, the CDR3 is TGTGCCAGCAGCTTAGTGACATCCATTTCCCACTACGAGCAGTACTTC. The chain couples TRBV7-9 to TRBJ2-7; the D is unclear. The CDR3 has 16 residues. Trimming cost V 1 base and J 3 bases, with 16 bases left between them. The germline gives CDR1 SEHNR, CDR2 FQNEAQ (reference sequence).

This chain uses TRBV29-1 with TRBJ2-7; D is ambiguous. Germline V gene sequence: CDR1 SQVTM, CDR2 ANQGSEA. There are 14 residues in the CDR3. Trimming removed 2 bases at V and 5 bases at J, with 16 bases between. CDR3 DNA sequence: TGCAGCGTTGAAAAGGCAAATTTCCCCCACGAGCAGTACTTC. Its protein is CSVEKANFPHEQYF.

V gene TRBV10-3 combines with J gene TRBJ2-7; D is ambiguous. This CDR3 spans 12 amino acids. Germline CDR1 ENHRY, CDR2 SYGVKD. Trimming cost V 2 bases and J 0 bases, with 2 bases left between them. This CDR3 reads CAISETSYEQYF. In nucleotides, the CDR3 is TGTGCCATCAGTGAGACCTCCTACGAGCAGTACTTC.

This clonotype was detected only a few times. The chain has TRBV7-9 and TRBJ2-7; TRBD1 aligns across 8 bases. The CDR3 extends over 13 amino acids. After removal of 5 bases from V and 4 bases from J, the junction contained 4 bases not matched to a gene. Germline values: CDR1 SEHNR, CDR2 FQNEAQ (reference sequence). The CDR3 bases are TGTGCCAGCAGCCCCAGGGGGCGTTACGAGCAGTACTTC. As protein: CASSPRGRYEQYF.

This clonotype has just a few counts. V gene TRBV10-3 combines with J gene TRBJ1-1, with no clear D. This CDR3 has 12 amino acids. Germline loops: CDR1 ENHRY, CDR2 SYGVKD. Trimming pared 10 bases from V and 10 bases from J, leaving 19 bases between. The CDR3 protein is CATVNLNRGAFF. The CDR3 DNA sequence: TGTGCCACCGTGAACCTAAACCGGGGAGCTTTCTTT.

The chain joins TRBV20-1 to TRBJ1-1, with a weak D call TRBD1 (6 bases). From germline, CDR1 is DFQATT and CDR2 SNEGSKA (reference sequence). Trimming removed 8 bases from V and 5 bases from J, with 27 bases in between. This CDR3 contains 16 residues. For the CDR3, the DNA is TGCAGTACCCGCCTAAGGGCGAGACAGGAAAGGACTGAAGCTTTCTTT. It yields the protein CSTRLRARQERTEAFF.

Ten or more counts support this clonotype. The rearrangement joins TRBV29-1 to TRBJ1-1, with D possibly matching TRBD1 (6 bases). CDR1 SQVTM and CDR2 ANQGSEA come from the germline V gene. Trimming shortened V by 1 base and J by 0 bases, and 12 bases separated the two germline ends. The CDR3 has 15 amino acids. The DNA for the CDR3 is TGCAGCGTTGAAGGGGTGGACAGCATGAACACTGAAGCTTTCTTT. Amino acid sequence: CSVEGVDSMNTEAFF.

This chain uses TRBV5-1 with TRBJ2-5, with 10 bases lining up with TRBD2. CDR1 and CDR2 from the germline V gene are SGHRS and YFSETQ. This CDR3 is built from 17 residues. The trim removed 4 bases at V and 4 bases at J, leaving 13 bases unmatched. This CDR3 is CASSNGLAARIGETQYF. DNA of the CDR3: TGCGCCAGCAGCAACGGACTAGCGGCCCGAATCGGAGAGACCCAGTACTTC. Full variable domain (outside the CDR3, taken from reference TRBV5-1 and TRBJ2-5): KAGVTQTPRYLIKTRGQQVTLSCSPISGHRSVSWYQQTPGQGLQFLFEYFSETQRNKGNFPGRFSGRQFSNSRSEMNVSTLELGDSALYLCASSNGLAARIGETQYFGPGTRLLVL.

Remarks on this clonotype: At one end the junction does not follow the germline gene, possibly because of a read error. The chain recombines TRBV5-1 with TRBJ2-7; TRBD2 agrees at 7 bases. The CDR3 consists of 15 residues. The germline V gene encodes CDR1 SGHRS and CDR2 YFSETQ. The CDR3 reads CASSLEPSGHYERYF. CDR3 DNA: TGCGCCAGCAGCTTGGAGCCTAGCGGACACTACGAGCGGTACTTC.

This chain uses TRBV7-6 with TRBJ1-1; TRBD1 agrees at 11 bases. Germline CDR1 SGHVS, CDR2 FNYEAQ. Unmatched junction bases numbered 5, after V lost 5 bases and J lost 0 bases. The CDR3 covers 16 residues. CDR3 sequence (DNA): TGTGCCAGCAGCCCCGGGACAGGGGGGGTGAACACTGAAGCTTTCTTT. Translating gives CASSPGTGGVNTEAFF.

This chain connects TRBV19 to TRBJ1-2; TRBD1 is a possible D gene (6 bases). The germline V and J ends were trimmed by 6 bases and 6 bases, with 20 bases remaining between them. CDR3 size: 15 residues. Germline assignment: CDR1 LNHDA and CDR2 SQIVND (reference sequence). CDR3 region: CASRLNTGMVHGYTF. The CDR3 DNA reads as TGTGCCAGTAGGCTAAACACAGGGATGGTACATGGCTACACCTTC.

The V call is TRBV7-3, the J call TRBJ2-5; a possible D gene is TRBD1 (5 bases). Trimming left V 8 bases short and J 0 bases short, with 13 bases between. There are 14 residues in the CDR3. Germline V gene sequence: CDR1 SGHTA, CDR2 FQGTGA. CDR3 nucleotide sequence: TGTGCCAGCTCTCGGACAAAATACCAAGAGACCCAGTACTTC. Translated: CASSRTKYQETQYF.

The J gene is TRBJ1-2, the V gene TRBV12-3 or TRBV12-4, with 12 bases that match TRBD1. The J segment lost 7 bases and the V segment lost 3 bases, leaving 6 bases of the junction unmatched. This CDR3 comprises 15 residues. The CDR3 DNA reads as TGTGCCAGCAGTTTGCTGGGACAGGGGGCGCTTGGCTACACCTTC. Its protein product is CASSLLGQGALGYTF.

The V gene is TRBV9, the J gene TRBJ2-5; D may be TRBD1 (6 bases). Between the trimmed V and J ends, which lost 4 bases and 2 bases, there was a span of 15 bases. CDR3 length: 15 amino acids. Germline loops: CDR1 SGDLS, CDR2 YYNGEE. The CDR3 protein is CASSPAGTKQETQYF. Written as DNA, the CDR3 is TGTGCCAGCAGCCCGGCCGGGACAAAACAAGAGACCCAGTACTTC.

The chain recombines TRBV10-3 with TRBJ1-5, with D uncertain. This CDR3 spans 14 amino acids. The V and J ends lost 4 bases and 15 bases respectively, with 22 bases between them. Looked up from germline, CDR1 is ENHRY and CDR2 is SYGVKD. The DNA for the CDR3 is TGTGCCATCAGTGTAGGGAATGAGCAGTGGGATTGGCATTTT. Its protein is CAISVGNEQWDWHF.

This clonotype was detected a few times. The chain joins TRBV9 to TRBJ1-3; the D is unclear. The germline V gene has CDR1 SGDLS and CDR2 YYNGEE. The V and J ends lost 0 bases and 5 bases respectively, with 12 bases between them. This CDR3 is built from 15 residues. CDR3 nucleotide sequence: TGTGCCAGCAGCGTAGAGGGCAGTGTCCGAAACACCATATATTTT. It yields the protein CASSVEGSVRNTIYF.

The chain uses TRBV5-1 and TRBJ2-5, with TRBD2 as a possible D gene (5 bases). V dropped 4 bases and J dropped 1 base, with 14 bases sitting between them. From germline, CDR1 is SGHRS and CDR2 YFSETQ. The CDR3 consists of 15 residues. The CDR3 loop reads CASSGLPQIQETQYF. The CDR3 nucleotides read TGCGCCAGCAGCGGACTCCCGCAAATCCAAGAGACCCAGTACTTC.

The chain carries TRBV14 and TRBJ2-2; the match to TRBD1 covers 7 bases. In germline, CDR1 is SGHDN, CDR2 FVKESK. This CDR3 has 14 amino acids. Trimming took 1 base from V and 6 from J; bases not matched to a gene: 2. The CDR3 region is CASSQVTGPGELFF. Written as DNA, the CDR3 is TGTGCCAGCAGCCAAGTGACAGGGCCCGGGGAGCTGTTTTTT.

This clonotype was seen a handful of times. The chain employs TRBV29-1 and TRBJ2-7; 8 bases match TRBD1. V was clipped by 4 bases and J by 1 base; unmatched bases: 6. Per germline, CDR1 SQVTM and CDR2 ANQGSEA. The CDR3 contains 14 residues. Written as DNA, the CDR3 is TGCAGCGTTGCTGGGGACAGGAGTTCCTACGAGCAGTACTTC. This translates into CSVAGDRSSYEQYF.

The gene calls are TRBV12-3 or TRBV12-4 and TRBJ2-5, with 8 bases lining up with TRBD1. CDR3 length: 14 amino acids. After removal of 4 bases from V and 7 bases from J, the junction contained 8 bases not matched to a gene. CDR3 loop: CASSYSTGVGTQYF. The CDR3 DNA is TGTGCCAGCAGTTACTCGACAGGGGTGGGGACCCAGTACTTC.

With respect to this clonotype: With a much larger clone just one base away, this may be a read error. J is TRBJ1-1 and V is TRBV11-2; D gene unclear. This CDR3 spans 11 amino acids. Trimming removed 5 bases from V and 7 bases from J, with 8 bases in between. The germline CDR1 and CDR2 sequences are SGHAT and FQNNGV. CDR3 in DNA: TGTGCCAGCAGCCCGACAATTGAAGCTTTCTTT. This sequence encodes CASSPTIEAFF. The whole variable domain, filled in from reference TRBV11-2 and TRBJ1-1, reads EAGVAQSPRYKIIEKRQSVAFWCNPISGHATLYWYQQILGQGPKLLIQFQNNGVVDDSQLPKDRFSAERLKGVDSTLKIQPAKLEDSAVYLCASSPTIEAFFGQGTRLTVV.